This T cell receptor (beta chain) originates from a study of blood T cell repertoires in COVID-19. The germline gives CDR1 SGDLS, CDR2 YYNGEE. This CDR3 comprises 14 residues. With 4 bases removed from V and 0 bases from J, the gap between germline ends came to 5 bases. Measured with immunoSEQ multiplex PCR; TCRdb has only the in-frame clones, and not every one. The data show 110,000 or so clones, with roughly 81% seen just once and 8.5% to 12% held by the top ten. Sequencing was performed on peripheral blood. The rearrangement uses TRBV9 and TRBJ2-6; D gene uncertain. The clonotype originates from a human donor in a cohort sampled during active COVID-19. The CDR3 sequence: CASSQASGANVLTF. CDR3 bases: TGTGCCAGCAGCCAGGCCTCTGGGGCCAACGTCCTGACTTTC.